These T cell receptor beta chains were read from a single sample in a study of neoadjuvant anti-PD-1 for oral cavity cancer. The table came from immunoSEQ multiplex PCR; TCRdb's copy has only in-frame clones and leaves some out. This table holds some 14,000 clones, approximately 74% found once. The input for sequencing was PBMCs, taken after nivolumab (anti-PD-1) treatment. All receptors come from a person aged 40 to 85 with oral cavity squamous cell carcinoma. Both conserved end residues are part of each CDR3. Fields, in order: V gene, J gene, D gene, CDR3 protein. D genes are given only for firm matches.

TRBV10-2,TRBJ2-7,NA,CASSVPSDEQYF
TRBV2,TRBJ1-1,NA,CASREVGDTEAFF
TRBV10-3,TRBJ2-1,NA,CAISEKGGSSYNEQFF
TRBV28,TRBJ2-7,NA,CASSLRPREQYF
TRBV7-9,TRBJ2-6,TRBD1,CASSSDRGLGANVLTF
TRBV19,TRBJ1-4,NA,CASSFHRERKLFF
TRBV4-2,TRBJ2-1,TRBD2,CASSQASGRSEQFF
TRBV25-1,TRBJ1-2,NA,CASSAGVIGYTF
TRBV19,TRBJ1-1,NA,CASSIDLNTEAFF
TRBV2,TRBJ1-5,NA,CASSSQIDQPQHF
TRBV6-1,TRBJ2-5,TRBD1,CASSEGFGTGGRETQYF
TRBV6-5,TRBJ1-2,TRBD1,CASRLQGFGYTF
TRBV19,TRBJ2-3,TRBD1,CASSGTGADTQYF
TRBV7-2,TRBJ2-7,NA,CASSFYSAGLSQYF
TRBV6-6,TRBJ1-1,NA,CASSYNWGEAFF
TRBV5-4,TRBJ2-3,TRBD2,CASSSTSGTADTQYF
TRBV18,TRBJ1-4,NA,CASSHLGGGVGTNEKLFF
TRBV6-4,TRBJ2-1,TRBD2,CASSDSTSGSNEQFF
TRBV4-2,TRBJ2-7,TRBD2,CASSPLVGGRTYEQYF
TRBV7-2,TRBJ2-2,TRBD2,CASSALAGVGELFF
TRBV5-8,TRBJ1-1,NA,CASSLQGSSTEAFF
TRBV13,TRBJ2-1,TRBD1,CASSTGQGPFF
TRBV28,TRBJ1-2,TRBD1,CSTGVDGYTF
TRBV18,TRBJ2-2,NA,CASSPDSANTGELFF
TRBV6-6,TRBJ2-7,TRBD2,CASRTSGVVSPTGQYF
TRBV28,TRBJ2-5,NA,CASKLEGTQYF
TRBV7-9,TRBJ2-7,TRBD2,CASSLTSGRSYEQYF
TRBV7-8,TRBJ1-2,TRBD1,CASSLDPGGAGGYTF
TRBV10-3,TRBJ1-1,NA,CAISANRAFF
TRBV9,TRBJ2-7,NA,CASSPQGRVYEQYF
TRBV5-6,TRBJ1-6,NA,CASSLVVNSPLHF
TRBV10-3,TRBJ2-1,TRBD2,CATRRLAGEYEQFF
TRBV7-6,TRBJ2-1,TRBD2,CASSSGGEQFF
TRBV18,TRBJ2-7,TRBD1,CASSPRGGSSEEQYF
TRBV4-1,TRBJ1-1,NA,CASSQEGTRWGTEAFF
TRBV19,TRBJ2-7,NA,CASSSVYAYEQYF
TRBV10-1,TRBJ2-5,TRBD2,CASSGTSGNQETQYF
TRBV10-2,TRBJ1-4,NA,CASSEYLAINEKLFF